This T cell receptor beta chain is drawn from a study of cytotoxic CD8 clonotypes in ibrutinib-treated CLL. The study's findings and limits: Baseline-level clonality went beyond age-matched healthy donors and moved in step with circulating CD8+ T-cell counts.

Of note for this clone: Its antigen remains unidentified.

The length of the CDR3 is 15 residues. J gave up 1 base and V 5 bases, and 5 bases lay outside the gene matches. Germline V gene data show CDR1 as SGHTA and CDR2 as FQGTGA. The method was immunoSEQ multiplex PCR; TCRdb's version includes in-frame clones alone and lacks a portion of them. The sample shows roughly 150,000 clones, roughly 88% of them seen only once. The clonotype originates from a human donor with chronic lymphocytic leukemia. Material: PBMCs, obtained at disease progression, from a patient treated with ibrutinib. The chain uses TRBV7-3 and TRBJ1-2; 9 bases line up with TRBD1. The CDR3, as DNA: TGTGCCAGCAGCAGTACAGGGGGCAGTAACTATGGCTACACCTTC. The encoded protein is CASSSTGGSNYGYTF.